This TCR beta chain was profiled in a study of blood T cells in healthy people across ages. The length of the CDR3 is 15 residues. V shed 5 bases and J shed 2 bases, with 13 bases lying between them. Germline assignment: CDR1 MNHEY and CDR2 SMNVEV (reference sequence). Primed by a sample-barcoded 5' primer and a J-beta primer mix, a second PCR proceeded for about 6 to 12 cycles. Each CDR3 protein gets one entry after TCRdb re-called the 5' RACE reads with MiXCR. The sample records fewer than 700,000 distinct CDR3 sequences, less than 45% being singletons. The specimen was blood. This sequence joins TRBV27 and TRBJ2-1; D may be TRBD1 (5 bases). The clonotype was recovered from a man older than 75 in good health. The CDR3 nucleotides are TGTGCCAGCAGTCTTTCAGGGCAGACCTACAATGAGCAGTTCTTC. Residues: CASSLSGQTYNEQFF.